These 6 T cell receptor beta chains share one sample of origin, sequenced in a study of T cells after yellow fever vaccination (dated by TCRdb to between 2018 and 2021). The treatment or condition label corresponds to: live attenuated yellow fever vaccine strain. Library construction relied on 5' RACE. The instrument given in TCRdb is Illumina HiSeq 2500. TCRdb trimmed public reads at Q25 via fastp, called clones via MiXCR and kept in-frame beta chains. Entries that share a CDR3 protein sequence are merged under the most common genes and DNA. The sample profile shows 150,000 to 200,000 distinct CDR3 sequences; almost 7% of them were found once. The top ten hold more than 2% of the sample. The input for sequencing was CD4+ T cells sorted from PBMCs, taken about 5 days after the first yellow fever vaccination. Receptors originate from a man younger than 35 who received the YFV17D yellow fever vaccine.

CDR3 sequence: CSARRDSGYNEQFF. The CDR3 coding sequence is TGCAGCGCCAGAAGGGACAGCGGTTACAATGAGCAGTTCTTC. The chain couples TRBV29-1 to TRBJ2-1; 7 bases map to TRBD1. CDR3 size: 14 residues. V lost 7 bases, J lost 4 bases, and 10 bases stayed unmatched. Germline V gene data show CDR1 as SQVTM and CDR2 as ANQGSEA.

This chain joins TRBV5-4 and TRBJ2-3; D perhaps matches TRBD1 (7 bases). V was trimmed by 4 bases and J by 0 bases, leaving 18 bases between them. Germline CDR1 and CDR2: SGHNT and YYREEE (reference sequence). The CDR3 runs 17 residues. The CDR3 sequence is CASSRGQHGGSTDTQYF. The DNA of the CDR3 is TGTGCCAGCAGCAGGGGGCAACACGGGGGAAGCACAGATACGCAGTATTTT.

At least ten counts were recorded for this clonotype. V is TRBV7-2 and J is TRBJ2-5; D possibly corresponds to TRBD1 (6 bases). Germline values: CDR1 SGHTA, CDR2 FQGNSA. Trimming took 4 bases from V and 8 from J, leaving 14 bases between them. CDR3 size: 13 residues. This CDR3 reads CASSSQDSSTQYF. In DNA, the CDR3 is TGTGCCAGCAGCTCCCAGGACAGTTCAACCCAGTACTTC.

This clonotype was counted a few times. The J gene is TRBJ1-1, the V gene TRBV29-1; D is perhaps TRBD1 (6 bases). The CDR3 consists of 12 residues. Germline-derived CDR1 and CDR2 are SQVTM and ANQGSEA. Trimming took off 8 bases at V and 2 bases at J, with 12 bases between the two ends. The CDR3 bases are TGCAGCTCAGGACAGAGTAACACTGAAGCTTTCTTT. It encodes CSSGQSNTEAFF.

This clonotype was counted only a few times. V gene TRBV18 combines with J gene TRBJ2-7; a possible D gene is TRBD2 (5 bases). This CDR3 contains 13 residues. V was clipped by 3 bases and J by 6 bases, with 12 bases between them. Germline CDR1 reads KGHSH; CDR2 reads LQKENI. CDR3 bases: TGTGCCAGCTCACCTTCCGGAGGTGGCGAGCAGTACGTC. This gives the protein CASSPSGGGEQYV.

The chain is built from TRBV12-3 or TRBV12-4 and TRBJ1-5; D might be TRBD1 (5 bases). The CDR3 runs 14 residues. Trimming left V 2 bases short and J 2 bases short, with 7 bases between. The CDR3 coding sequence is TGTGCCAGCAGTTTATTACAGGGCAATCAGCCCCAGCATTTT. This translates into CASSLLQGNQPQHF.